This T cell receptor beta chain was recorded in a study of cytomegalovirus exposure and HLA in healthy donors. The study, taken as a whole, reports: Presence/absence analyses assumed roughly uniform sequencing depth across donors, which may not hold. Cytomegalovirus association was assigned to about 150 TCR beta chains. A later analysis linked a missense variant in DCLRE1C to the trimming of TCR beta V and J genes. While the bulk of TCR sequences proved rare, some public TCRs turned up in many donors.

The CDR3 spans 13 residues. Germline V lookup: CDR1 MNHNS, CDR2 SASEGT. This clone came up a few times. Its specificity is unknown. Vbeta (60) and Jbeta (13) primers were used in the PCR. Profiling relied on immunoSEQ multiplex PCR, and the TCRdb table lists in-frame clones only, not all of them. The sample holds around 120,000 clones, 80% seen once. The material sequenced was PBMCs. The TCR sequence derives from a female donor in good health and CMV-seropositive. The V gene is TRBV6-1, the J gene TRBJ2-5, with 7 bases fitting TRBD1. The J call is doubtful: the DNA matches TRBJ2-7 better. CDR3 protein: CASNSGQYYEQYF. The CDR3 region has the DNA TGTGCCAGCAATTCGGGACAGTACTACGAGCAGTACTTC.